One sample yielded the 21 T cell receptor beta chains listed below, sequenced in a study of metastatic and nonmetastatic thyroid tumors. Using MiXCR, TCRdb reanalyzed the PCR reads. The profile shows approximately 13,000 clones, around 20% of them singletons. Each patient came to thyroid surgery without any prior treatment (of any kind). The sample was adjacent normal tissue. The receptors derive from a female donor with papillary thyroid cancer or a benign thyroid nodule (not recorded which). Some clones in this sample may be carry-over from other donors' samples.

This clone has a count of ten or more. The V call is TRBV3-1, the J call TRBJ2-5, with 10 bases aligning to TRBD2. Germline V lookup: CDR1 LGHDT, CDR2 YNNKEL (reference sequence). The CDR3 extends over 20 amino acids. Germline trimming cut 0 bases from V and 3 bases from J; bases unmatched to any gene: 16. CDR3 sequence: CASSQDRRRRGAGGEETQYF. CDR3 sequence (DNA): TGTGCCAGCAGCCAAGATAGAAGGCGGCGAGGAGCGGGAGGGGAAGAGACCCAGTACTTC.

This clone was detected many times. Relative to the germline gene, one junction end is altered; a read error may explain this. V usage is TRBV2 and J usage is TRBJ2-5; possibly TRBD2 for D (5 bases). The germline CDR1 and CDR2 sequences are SNHLY and FYNNEI. This CDR3 region has 10 residues. Here the CDR3 DNA reads TGTGCCAGCAGTGTCGCAACTAGTACATTC. It codes for CASSVATSTF. Together with reference TRBV2 and TRBJ2-5, the CDR3 gives the full variable domain: EPEVTQTPSHQVTQMGQEVILRCVPISNHLYFYWYRQILGQKVEFLVSFYNNEISEKSEIFDDQFSVERPDGSNFTLKIRSTKLEDSAMYFCASSVATSTFGPGTRLLVL.

The rearrangement joins TRBV28 to TRBJ2-7; TRBD2 might be the D (5 bases). The CDR3 contains 15 residues. Trimming cost V 5 bases and J 3 bases, with 17 bases left between them. The germline gives CDR1 MDHEN, CDR2 SYDVKM. The CDR3 DNA follows: TGTGCCAGCAGTGTGGCGGTAGGTGGGAGCTACGAGCAGTACTTC. Translated: CASSVAVGGSYEQYF.

This clone occurred many times. V and J are TRBV7-9 and TRBJ1-1; 7 bases are a match to TRBD1. Trimming at V came to 10 bases and at J to 11 bases, leaving 16 bases not matched to a gene. Germline V gene sequence: CDR1 SEHNR, CDR2 FQNEAQ (reference sequence). CDR3 length: 13 amino acids. The DNA of the CDR3 is TGTGCCACCGGGACAGCCTTTGACTTTTTGGCTTTCTTT. It is translated as CATGTAFDFLAFF.

This clone has only a few counts. The V call is TRBV7-2, the J call TRBJ2-7; no reliable D call. The germline V gene encodes CDR1 SGHTA and CDR2 FQGNSA. The V end lost 7 bases, the J end lost 4 bases, and 8 bases lay between the germline ends. This CDR3 has 11 residues. The CDR3 sequence: CASISGYEQYF. In DNA form, the CDR3 reads TGTGCCAGCATCTCTGGATACGAGCAGTACTTC.

This clone was seen repeatedly, ten times or more. The chain uses TRBV9 and TRBJ2-2, with no clear D. Germline V lookup: CDR1 SGDLS, CDR2 YYNGEE. Trimming pared 0 bases from V and 7 bases from J, leaving 10 bases between. This CDR3 is 14 amino acids long. CDR3 nucleotides: TGTGCCAGCAGCGTAGCTAAAGGCGGCGGGGAGCTGTTTTTT. Translating gives CASSVAKGGGELFF.

This clone came up a few times. This chain connects TRBV6-8 to TRBJ2-7; the match to TRBD1 covers 7 bases. Germline values: CDR1 MNHGY, CDR2 SAAAGT. This CDR3 is built from 14 residues. J lost 3 bases, V lost 8 bases, and 10 bases had no gene match. Written as DNA, the CDR3 is TGTGCCAGCGGCTCCCCACAGGGGATCTACGAGCAGTACTTC. Protein sequence: CASGSPQGIYEQYF.

By share, this clone ranks as medium-sized (0.01 to 0.1%). The chain has TRBV11-3 and TRBJ2-3, with D perhaps matching TRBD2 (5 bases). This CDR3 is built from 17 residues. Trimming shortened V by 3 bases and J by 1 base, and 17 bases separated the two germline ends. Germline CDR1 is SGHNT and CDR2 is YENEEA. The CDR3 DNA reads TGTGCCAGCAGCTTGGCTCTTACCACTAGAGGCACAGATACGCAGTATTTT. It encodes CASSLALTTRGTDTQYF.

This clone occurred a few times. One junction end does not reproduce the germline sequence, and a read error may be involved. V is TRBV6-1 and J is TRBJ1-2; D ambiguous. The CDR3 spans 15 residues. Germline V gene lookup returns CDR1 MNHNS and CDR2 SASEGT. The CDR3 sequence: CASSGQSGANYDYTF. In DNA, the CDR3 is TGTGCCAGCAGTGGCCAGTCGGGAGCTAACTATGACTACACCTTC.

This chain connects TRBV20-1 to TRBJ2-7; no definite D call. The ends were cut back, 0 bases at V and 12 bases at J, with 18 bases in the middle. CDR1 and CDR2 from the germline V gene are DFQATT and SNEGSKA (reference sequence). This CDR3 comprises 13 residues. CDR3 in DNA: TGCAGTGCTAGAGATAGGCATTGGCCCGTCGCGTACTTC. This encodes CSARDRHWPVAYF.

The V and J genes are TRBV18 and TRBJ1-5; D gene ambiguous. V lost 0 bases and J 6 bases, leaving 12 bases between the germline ends. The CDR3 is 15 residues long. Germline CDR1 is KGHSH and CDR2 is LQKENI. CDR3 nucleotides: TGTGCCAGCTCACCACCTATGATCGAGGGTCAGCCCCAGCATTTT. Protein sequence: CASSPPMIEGQPQHF.

This chain uses TRBV2 with TRBJ2-2, with 7 bases that match TRBD1. This CDR3 comprises 14 residues. Germline trimming cut 6 bases from V and 4 bases from J; bases unmatched to any gene: 5. CDR1 and CDR2 from the germline V gene are SNHLY and FYNNEI. CDR3 DNA: TGTGCCAGCAGGAGGGCAGGGGGCACCGGGGAGCTGTTTTTT. The encoded protein is CASRRAGGTGELFF.

The V call is TRBV18, the J call TRBJ2-7, with D unclear. CDR1 and CDR2 (germline): KGHSH, LQKENI. The CDR3 covers 13 residues. Between the trimmed V and J ends, which lost 1 base and 1 base, there was a span of 5 bases. The CDR3 DNA reads as TGTGCCAGCTCACCACGGGTTTCCTACGAGCAGTACTTC. This sequence encodes CASSPRVSYEQYF.

V usage is TRBV7-8 and J usage is TRBJ1-1, with TRBD1 identical over 9 bases. Germline trimming cut 4 bases from V and 10 bases from J; bases unmatched to any gene: 7. CDR3 length: 13 residues. Germline V CDR1 and CDR2: SGHVS, FQNEAQ. Here the CDR3 DNA reads TGTGCCAGCAGCTCCGGAACAGGGGGCTCAGCTTTCTTT. It is translated as CASSSGTGGSAFF.

This clone has more than one count but fewer than ten. This chain uses TRBV7-6 with TRBJ2-5; 7 bases are a match to TRBD1. Looked up from germline, CDR1 is SGHVS and CDR2 is FNYEAQ. V dropped 5 bases and J dropped 12; count of bases not matched to a gene: 6. The CDR3 covers 11 residues. The CDR3 coding sequence is TGTGCCAGCAGCACTGGGACAGTCGAGTACTTC. It translates to CASSTGTVEYF.

Of note for this clone: No conserved phenylalanine or tryptophan ends this CDR3, so it is likely a read error. The chain combines TRBV6-5 with TRBJ2-1; D gene ambiguous. There are 14 residues in the CDR3. CDR1 and CDR2 (germline): MNHEY, SVGAGI. The CDR3 spells CASSYSAIHNEQFL. The DNA for the CDR3 is TGTGCAAGCAGTTACTCTGCTATTCACAATGAGCAGTTCTTA.

By sample fraction, this clone is medium-sized. V gene TRBV20-1 combines with J gene TRBJ2-3, with 11 bases aligning to TRBD1. The CDR3 consists of 16 residues. With V trimmed by 4 bases and J by 5 bases, 11 bases remained unmatched. Looked up from germline, CDR1 is DFQATT and CDR2 is SNEGSKA (reference sequence). In DNA, the CDR3 is TGCAGTGCTAAACGCCTGGGACAGGGGGAGGTAGATACGCAGTATTTT. This encodes CSAKRLGQGEVDTQYF.

A few counts support this clone. The chain uses TRBV12-3 or TRBV12-4 and TRBJ2-3, with 7 bases identical to TRBD1. This CDR3 contains 14 residues. V was clipped by 3 bases and J by 5 bases; unmatched bases: 5. In DNA, the CDR3 is TGTGCCAGCAGTTTCGTTAGGGGGCGAGATACGCAGTATTTT. As protein: CASSFVRGRDTQYF.

This clone was counted ten times or more. In nucleotides, the CDR3 is TGTGCCTGGAGCCCTACAGGGGATACGCAGTATTTT. Translated: CAWSPTGDTQYF. The V gene is TRBV30, the J gene TRBJ2-3; perhaps TRBD1 as D (6 bases). CDR1 and CDR2 from the germline V gene are GTSNPN and SVGIG (reference sequence). The germline V and J ends were trimmed by 3 bases and 6 bases, with 10 bases remaining between them. The CDR3 totals 12 residues.

The chain joins TRBV13 to TRBJ2-5; D uncertain. CDR3 size: 16 residues. From germline, CDR1 is PRHDT and CDR2 FYEKMQ (reference sequence). V gave up 5 bases and J gave up 6 bases, with 22 bases separating them. CDR3 sequence (DNA): TGTGCCAGCAGCGCCCGAGTGTCGGTGGCTGGGAAGACCCAGTACTTC. Amino acid sequence: CASSARVSVAGKTQYF.

This clone has a count of ten or more. V and J are TRBV15 and TRBJ1-3; D ambiguous. The CDR3 sequence is 13 residues long. Trimming pared 8 bases from V and 3 bases from J, leaving 11 bases between. Germline CDR1 and CDR2: LNHNV and YYDKDF (reference sequence). The CDR3 DNA reads TGTGCCACCTCCGGAGGGCGTGGAAACACCATATATTTT. Residues: CATSGGRGNTIYF. The whole variable domain, remainder taken from reference TRBV15 and TRBJ1-3, is DAMVIQNPRYQVTQFGKPVTLSCSQTLNHNVMYWYQQKSSQAPKLLFHYYDKDFNNEADTPDNFQSRRPNTSFCFLDIRSPGLGDTAMYLCATSGGRGNTIYFGEGSWLTVV.